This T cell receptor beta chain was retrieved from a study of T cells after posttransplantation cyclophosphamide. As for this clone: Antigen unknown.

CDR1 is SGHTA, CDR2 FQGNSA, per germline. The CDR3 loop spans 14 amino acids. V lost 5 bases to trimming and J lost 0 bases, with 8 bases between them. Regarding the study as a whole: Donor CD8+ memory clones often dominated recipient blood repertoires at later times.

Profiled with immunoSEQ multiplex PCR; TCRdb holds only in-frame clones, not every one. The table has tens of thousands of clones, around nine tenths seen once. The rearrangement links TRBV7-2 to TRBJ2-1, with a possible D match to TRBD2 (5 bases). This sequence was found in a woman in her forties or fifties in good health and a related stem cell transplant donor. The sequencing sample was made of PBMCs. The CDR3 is CASSKGSSYNEQFF. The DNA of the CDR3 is TGTGCCAGCAGCAAAGGGAGCTCCTACAATGAGCAGTTCTTC.